The 11 T cell receptor beta chains listed next were all sequenced from one sample in a study of T cell responses to AZD1222 COVID-19 vaccine. The assay was immunoSEQ multiplex PCR, and TCRdb's table has in-frame clones only and misses some. This sample carries approximately 79,000 clones, 80% to 90% of them seen once, and the ten largest clones take about 8%. The material was peripheral blood, obtained on day 0 of AZD1222 vaccination. The source is an adult in good health.

The chain's CDR3 is CASSQGTDPGEDEQFF. CDR3 DNA: TGTGCCAGCAGCCAAGGGACCGACCCAGGGGAGGATGAGCAGTTCTTC. The rearrangement links TRBV4-2 to TRBJ2-1; D may correspond to TRBD1 or TRBD2 (6 bases each). Germline V CDR1 and CDR2: LGHNA, YNFKEQ. V lost 1 base and J 8 bases, leaving 18 bases between the germline ends. CDR3 length: 16 amino acids.

The chain combines TRBV5-1 with TRBJ2-7; D remains ambiguous. Germline CDR1 is SGHRS and CDR2 is YFSETQ. This CDR3 has 14 residues. Trimming stripped 4 bases from V and 3 bases from J, with 14 bases between. CDR3 nucleotides: TGCGCCAGCAGCGCAACCAGTGTGGGCTACGAGCAGTACTTC. The encoded protein is CASSATSVGYEQYF.

The rearrangement uses TRBV28 and TRBJ1-5; 10 bases agree with TRBD1. This CDR3 contains 15 residues. V trimming: 10 bases; J trimming: 2 bases; junction bases outside the gene matches: 8. Germline CDR1 reads MDHEN; CDR2 reads SYDVKM. CDR3 amino acids: CATSTGGGGNQPQHF. CDR3 DNA: TGTGCCACCTCGACAGGGGGCGGAGGCAATCAGCCCCAGCATTTT.

This clone was found once. The chain recombines TRBV18 with TRBJ1-1; D gene ambiguous. The CDR3 is 14 residues long. The germline CDR1 and CDR2 sequences are KGHSH and LQKENI. V lost 3 bases and J 3 bases, leaving 11 bases between the germline ends. CDR3 DNA: TGTGCCAGCTCACCTGGAGTTGGGGACACTGAAGCTTTCTTT. Translation: CASSPGVGDTEAFF.

The chain combines TRBV6-5 with TRBJ1-6, with D tentatively TRBD1 (5 bases). CDR1 and CDR2 from the germline V gene are MNHEY and SVGAGI. The CDR3 contains 15 residues. Trimming left V 2 bases short and J 8 bases short, with 13 bases between. The CDR3 sequence: CASSYGRVRDSPLHF. For the CDR3, the DNA is TGTGCCAGCAGTTACGGCAGGGTACGGGATTCACCCCTCCACTTT.

The V and J genes are TRBV7-2 and TRBJ1-1; D unresolved. This CDR3 contains 15 residues. The germline gives CDR1 SGHTA, CDR2 FQGNSA. V shed 0 bases and J shed 2 bases, with 10 bases lying between them. The CDR3 loop is CASSLAPGRNTEAFF. The CDR3 DNA reads TGTGCCAGCAGCTTAGCCCCGGGCAGAAACACTGAAGCTTTCTTT.

The chain has TRBV7-2 and TRBJ1-1; D not certain. The ends were cut back, 1 base at V and 0 bases at J, with 9 bases in the middle. Germline V gives CDR1 SGHTA, CDR2 FQGNSA. CDR3 size: 15 residues. The CDR3 sequence is CASSLVFALNTEAFF. The CDR3 bases are TGTGCCAGCAGCTTAGTCTTCGCTCTGAACACTGAAGCTTTCTTT.

In its sample, this clone was seen a few times. This chain uses TRBV5-1 with TRBJ2-1; TRBD2 matches at 8 bases. V shed 0 bases, J shed 5 bases, and the junction held 1 base outside the gene matches. The CDR3 totals 14 residues. CDR1 is SGHRS, CDR2 YFSETQ, per germline. The CDR3 protein is CASSLVGGDNEQFF. The CDR3 coding sequence is TGCGCCAGCAGCTTGGTCGGGGGGGACAATGAGCAGTTCTTC.

This clone appeared a few times. The chain couples TRBV3-1 (or the pseudogene TRBV3-2) to TRBJ2-1; D is unresolved. Deletions cut 3 bases from V and 3 bases from J, with 6 bases between. The CDR3 runs 13 residues. CDR1 is LGHDT, CDR2 YNNKEL, per germline (reference sequence). CDR3 nucleotides: TGTGCCAGCAGCCAGGCCTACTACAATGAGCAGTTCTTC. Protein product: CASSQAYYNEQFF.

The chain has TRBV7-3 and TRBJ2-2; D tentatively fits TRBD1 or TRBD2 (6 bases each). Germline assignment: CDR1 SGHTA and CDR2 FQGTGA. Trimming took 6 bases from V and 0 from J, leaving 8 bases between them. The CDR3 extends over 14 amino acids. CDR3: CASREGANTGELFF. The CDR3 DNA follows: TGTGCCAGCAGGGAGGGGGCGAACACCGGGGAGCTGTTTTTT.

The gene calls are TRBV4-3 and TRBJ2-1; D is unclear. V lost 1 base, J lost 8 bases, and 9 bases lay in between. From germline, CDR1 is LGHNA and CDR2 YSLEER. This CDR3 contains 13 residues. DNA for the CDR3: TGCGCCAGCAGCCAAGGAGTCCGCGATGAGCAGTTCTTC. Protein product: CASSQGVRDEQFF.